The clone carrying this T cell receptor beta chain was counted between two and nine times. TCRdb reprocessed the RACE reads via MiXCR and lists one record per CDR3 protein. The sample lists approximately 370,000 distinct CDR3 sequences; 4.5% to 7% were seen once. The sample originates from a study of human T cells and chemical hapten exposure. Indicated time point: pre-sensitization, week 0. Noted treatment: therapeutic diphenylcyclopropenone sensitization with weekly scalp DPC. Blood was collected ahead of every patch test applied. Whole blood, unfractionated, served as the material for total RNA extraction. The CDR3 is 14 amino acids. V gave up 5 bases and J gave up 1 base, with 14 bases separating them. Germline CDR1 and CDR2: DFQATT and SNEGSKA (reference sequence).

Sequenced material: whole blood, taken in connection with sensitization to the hapten diphenylcyclopropenone (DPC). The chain joins TRBV20-1 to TRBJ1-1; D remains ambiguous. This TCR came from a woman aged 18-35 years with alopecia areata. Some clones in this sample may be carry-over from other donors' samples. Here the CDR3 reads CSAHRGVRNTEAFF. The CDR3 bases are TGCAGTGCTCATAGAGGCGTTAGGAACACTGAAGCTTTCTTT.